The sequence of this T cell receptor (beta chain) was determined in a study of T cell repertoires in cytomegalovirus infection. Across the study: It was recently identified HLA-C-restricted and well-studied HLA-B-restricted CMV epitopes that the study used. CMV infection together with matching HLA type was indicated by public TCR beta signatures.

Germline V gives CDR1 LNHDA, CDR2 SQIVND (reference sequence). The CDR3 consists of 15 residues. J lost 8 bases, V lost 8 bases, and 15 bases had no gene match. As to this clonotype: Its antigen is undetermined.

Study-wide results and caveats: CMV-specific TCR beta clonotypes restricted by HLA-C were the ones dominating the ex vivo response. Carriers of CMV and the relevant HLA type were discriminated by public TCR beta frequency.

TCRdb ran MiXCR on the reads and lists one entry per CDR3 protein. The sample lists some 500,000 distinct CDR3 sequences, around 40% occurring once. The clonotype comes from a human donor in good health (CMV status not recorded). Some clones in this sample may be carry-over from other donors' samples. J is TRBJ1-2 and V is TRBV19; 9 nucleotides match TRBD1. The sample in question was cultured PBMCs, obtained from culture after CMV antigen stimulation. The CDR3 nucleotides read TGTGCCAGTCGGAACAGGGGGCCTTCCCCAGGAGGCTACACCTTC. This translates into CASRNRGPSPGGYTF.